This T cell receptor beta chain was profiled in a study of molecular identifiers for immune sequencing clone quantification. Study summary: Replicate RNA from approximately 20,000 or 100,000 naive CD8 T cells formed five aliquots; four were sequenced.

One entry per CDR3 protein, called by TCRdb with MiXCR from the PCR reads. The table includes about 40,000 distinct CDR3 sequences, approximately 17% detected once. This clonotype was counted many times. Its antigen remains unknown. Naive CD8 T cells were FACS-sorted by CD8+CD4-CCR7+CD45RA+ markers. Overall study results and limits: Under 1% of molecules in naive cells, but over 97% of effector molecules, belonged to clones above 20 RNA copies.

Specimen: naive CD8+ T cells from blood, with Jurkat cell RNA spiked in. The subset here: FACS-sorted CD8+CD4-CCR7+CD45RA+ naive T cells. This TCR was sampled from a human donor in good health. Some libraries in this study had Jurkat cell RNA spiked in.

The CDR3 reads CASSQVRRGAYNSPLHF. The CDR3 DNA reads as TGCGCCAGCAGCCAAGTGCGACGGGGCGCCTATAATTCACCCCTCCACTTT. This sequence joins TRBV4-3 and TRBJ1-6, with D possibly TRBD1 on 5 matching bases. The CDR3 has 17 amino acids. CDR1 LGHNA and CDR2 YSLEER come from the germline V gene. V was shortened by 1 base and J by 2 bases, with 12 bases between the two germline ends.